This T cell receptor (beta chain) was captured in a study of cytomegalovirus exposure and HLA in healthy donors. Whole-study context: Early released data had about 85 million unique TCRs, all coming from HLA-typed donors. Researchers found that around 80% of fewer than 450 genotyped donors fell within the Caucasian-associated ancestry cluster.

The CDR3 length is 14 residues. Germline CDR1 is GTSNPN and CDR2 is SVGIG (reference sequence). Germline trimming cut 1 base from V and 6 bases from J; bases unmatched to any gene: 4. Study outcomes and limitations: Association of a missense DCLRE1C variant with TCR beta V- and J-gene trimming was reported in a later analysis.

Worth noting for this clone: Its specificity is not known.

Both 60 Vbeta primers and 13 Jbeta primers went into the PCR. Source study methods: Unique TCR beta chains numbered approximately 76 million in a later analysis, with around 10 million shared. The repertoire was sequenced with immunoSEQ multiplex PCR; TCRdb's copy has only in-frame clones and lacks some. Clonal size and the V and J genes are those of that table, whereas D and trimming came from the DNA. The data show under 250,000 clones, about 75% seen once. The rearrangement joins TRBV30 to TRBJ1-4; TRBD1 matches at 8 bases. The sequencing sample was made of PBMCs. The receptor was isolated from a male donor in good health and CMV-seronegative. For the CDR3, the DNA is TGTGCCTGGAGTGGACAGGGGAAGTATGAAAAACTGTTTTTT. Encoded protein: CAWSGQGKYEKLFF.